This TCR beta chain is drawn from a study of tumor and adjacent non-tumor tissue in lung cancer. Notes on the study in general: Higher tumor TCR diversity was associated with shorter survival.

Three rounds of nested PCR, following a modified ARM-PCR protocol, produced the TCRbeta library. From the multiplex PCR reads, TCRdb called clonotypes with MiXCR, one entry per CDR3 protein. The sample contains approximately 79,000 distinct CDR3 sequences, over 65% of which appear only once. As to this clonotype: What it recognizes is unknown. An end of the junction does not agree with germline; a read error may underlie this.

Looked up from germline, CDR1 is SGHAT and CDR2 is FQNNGV. This CDR3 spans 15 amino acids. This sample's RNA came from whole unsorted tissue. The normal lung tissue was taken more than 3 cm from the tumor edge. Sample: distant non-tumor lung tissue. This receptor was taken from a man in his 70s with non-small cell lung cancer. The chain combines TRBV11-2 with TRBJ2-3; D remains unclear. CDR3 coding DNA: TGTGCCAGCAGCTTAGATCTGGGTAGCACGGATACGCAGTATTTT. Translating gives CASSLDLGSTDTQYF. The full variable domain, its missing parts supplied by reference TRBV11-2 and TRBJ2-3, is EAGVAQSPRYKIIEKRQSVAFWCNPISGHATLYWYQQILGQGPKLLIQFQNNGVVDDSQLPKDRFSAERLKGVDSTLKIQPAKLEDSAVYLCASSLDLGSTDTQYFGPGTRLTVL.